This TCR beta chain was observed in a study of T cells after yellow fever vaccination. Overall study findings and caveats: Abundant bulk-population clonotypes could contaminate the FACS-sorted repertoires.

The 5'RACE template-switching step produced TCR cDNA and added a universal primer site and UMIs. TCRdb called the 5' RACE reads again in MiXCR, with one record for every CDR3 protein. The table has over 110,000 distinct CDR3 sequences, 7% to 9% seen once; the top ten hold roughly 0.73%. Concerning this clonotype itself: As yet, its antigen is unknown. Since a much larger clone is just one base distant, this may be a read error.

Germline V gene data show CDR1 as LGHDT and CDR2 as YNNKEL (reference sequence). The CDR3 has 14 residues. The specimen was CD4+ T cells sorted from PBMCs, collected 5 days after the yellow fever booster vaccination. The chain uses TRBV3-1 and TRBJ2-7; D is unresolved. This TCR was sampled from a man aged 25-40 years who received the YFV17D yellow fever vaccine. Written as DNA, the CDR3 is TGTGCCAGCAGCCAAAGTATGTCGTCCTACCAGCAGTACTTC. Translating it yields CASSQSMSSYQQYF.